This T cell receptor beta chain stems from a study of blood T cells in healthy people across ages. Study-level points and caveats: Any changes in expanded clonotypes were possibly confounded, as donor CMV status remained unknown. Naive T cell percentage strongly correlated with TCR beta diversity.

This clonotype was counted at least ten times. As yet, its antigen is unknown. Per the germline V gene, CDR1 is SGHTA and CDR2 is FQGNSA. V lost 4 bases and J lost 7, with 17 bases in between. The CDR3 consists of 14 residues. The use of a sample-barcoded 5' primer and a J-beta primer mix characterized a second PCR of about 7 to 12 cycles. Each CDR3 protein is one row after TCRdb ran MiXCR on the 5' RACE reads. The sample has roughly 1.9 million distinct CDR3 sequences; around 40% are singletons. Source material: blood. The sequence was collected from a human donor in good health. The chain couples TRBV7-2 to TRBJ2-7, with D possibly being TRBD1 or TRBD2 (7 bases each). This CDR3 reads CASSSQGRVGEQYF. CDR3 nucleotide sequence: TGTGCCAGCAGCTCACAGGGGAGGGTTGGGGAGCAGTACTTC.